This T cell receptor (beta chain) was sequenced during a study of radiation and T cells in renal cell carcinoma. As for the study in general: Nephrectomy followed 15 Gy stereotactic body radiation by 4 weeks.

Time point in this sample: baseline pretreatment blood. The treatment is: 15 Gy SBRT to primary tumor, nephrectomy 4 weeks later. After SBRT, blood was collected at 2 and 4 weeks, plus baseline. Clear cell pathology was present in this patient's renal cell carcinoma. The study's findings and limits: In blood, top tumor clones expanded by 2 weeks, shrinking by 4.

Generated by immunoSEQ multiplex PCR, the TCRdb table keeps only in-frame clones and is missing some. The sample comprises about 150,000 clones, nearly 90% of which are singletons, and around 11% rests with the top ten. Unmatched junction bases numbered 8, after V lost 7 bases and J lost 0 bases. The CDR3 sequence is 14 residues long. The germline V gene has CDR1 SQVTM and CDR2 ANQGSEA. Worth noting for this clone: Its matching antigen is unknown.

The chain couples TRBV29-1 to TRBJ1-2, with 7 bases lining up with TRBD1. This specimen consisted of blood, obtained from a patient whose treatment included radiotherapy and nephrectomy. The sequence derives from a woman in her forties or fifties with renal cell carcinoma. The CDR3 nucleotides read TGCAGCGCTGGATCCGGGACAGCTAACTATGGCTACACCTTC. Its translation is CSAGSGTANYGYTF.